A single sample gave rise to the 11 T cell receptor beta chains below, sequenced in a study of T cell responses to AZD1222 COVID-19 vaccine. The data were produced by immunoSEQ multiplex PCR, yet TCRdb's version contains in-frame clones alone and is incomplete. This table holds approximately 79,000 clones, around nine tenths found once. This specimen was peripheral blood, taken on day 0 of AZD1222 vaccination. The receptors originated from an adult in good health.

The chain is built from TRBV5-1 and TRBJ2-7; D gene ambiguous. Germline lookup yields CDR1 SGHRS and CDR2 YFSETQ. The CDR3 runs to 13 residues. V was shortened by 6 bases and J by 7 bases, with 17 bases between the two germline ends. As DNA, the CDR3 is TGCGCCAGCAACCCCCAAGGCGAAGGGGAGCAGTACTTC. This translates into CASNPQGEGEQYF. The whole variable domain, filled in from reference TRBV5-1 and TRBJ2-7, reads KAGVTQTPRYLIKTRGQQVTLSCSPISGHRSVSWYQQTPGQGLQFLFEYFSETQRNKGNFPGRFSGRQFSNSRSEMNVSTLELGDSALYLCASNPQGEGEQYFGPGTRLTVT.

This sequence joins TRBV28 and TRBJ1-2; no firm D call. Germline lookup yields CDR1 MDHEN and CDR2 SYDVKM. V lost 1 base and J 5 bases, leaving 5 bases between the germline ends. This CDR3 is 12 amino acids long. In nucleotides, the CDR3 is TGTGCCAGCAGTTTATTACCGTATGGCTACACCTTC. This translates into CASSLLPYGYTF.

The chain employs TRBV9 and TRBJ1-1, with D uncertain. The CDR3 contains 14 residues. Between the trimmed V and J ends, which lost 3 bases and 4 bases, there was a span of 13 bases. Germline V gives CDR1 SGDLS, CDR2 YYNGEE. The CDR3 DNA follows: TGTGCCAGCAGCGAAGGAGTGAAGCTCACTGAAGCTTTCTTT. Protein product: CASSEGVKLTEAFF.

The chain carries TRBV19 and TRBJ2-2; D not certain. CDR1 is LNHDA, CDR2 SQIVND, per germline (reference sequence). V was trimmed by 6 bases and J by 4 bases, leaving 12 bases between them. This CDR3 is 14 amino acids long. The CDR3 spells CASRTVFGTGELFF. The CDR3 DNA reads TGTGCCAGTAGAACAGTTTTCGGCACCGGGGAGCTGTTTTTT. The complete variable domain, with remaining parts taken from reference TRBV19 and TRBJ2-2, reads DGGITQSPKYLFRKEGQNVTLSCEQNLNHDAMYWYRQDPGQGLRLIYYSQIVNDFQKGDIAEGYSVSREKKESFPLTVTSAQKNPTAFYLCASRTVFGTGELFFGEGSRLTVL.

The chain joins TRBV18 to TRBJ2-3; 9 bases map to TRBD2. Germline CDR1 reads KGHSH; CDR2 reads LQKENI. The junction had 9 bases not matched to a gene; V was cut back by 4 bases and J by 4 bases. This CDR3 region has 16 residues. CDR3 amino acids: CASSQPGIAGADTQYF. The DNA for the CDR3 is TGTGCCAGCTCACAGCCGGGGATAGCGGGAGCAGATACGCAGTATTTT.

This clone was counted a few times. The chain combines TRBV19 with TRBJ2-2; 10 bases map to TRBD1. Losses at the gene ends were 5 bases for V and 6 bases for J; bases not matched to a gene: 9. CDR3 length equals 16 residues. Germline V lookup: CDR1 LNHDA, CDR2 SQIVND (reference sequence). CDR3 coding DNA: TGTGCCAGTAGTCCTCTCCGGGACAGGGGCCCCGGGGAGCTGTTTTTT. It translates to CASSPLRDRGPGELFF.

The chain combines TRBV29-1 with TRBJ2-4; 7 bases match TRBD1. The CDR3 loop spans 12 amino acids. CDR1 is SQVTM, CDR2 ANQGSEA, per germline. J lost 8 bases, V lost 3 bases, and 4 bases had no gene match. The CDR3 loop reads CSVEVDRYIQYF. Written as DNA, the CDR3 is TGCAGCGTTGAGGTGGACAGGTACATTCAGTACTTC. Combining the CDR3 with reference TRBV29-1 and TRBJ2-4 gives the whole variable domain SAVISQKPSRDICQRGTSLTIQCQVDSQVTMMFWYRQQPGQSLTLIATANQGSEATYESGFVIDKFPISRPNLTFSTLTVSNMSPEDSSIYLCSVEVDRYIQYFGAGTRLSVL.

The gene calls are TRBV6-5 and TRBJ1-6, with D maybe TRBD1 (5 bases). CDR3 length: 16 residues. Trimming shortened V by 0 bases and J by 4 bases, and 10 bases separated the two germline ends. The germline gives CDR1 MNHEY, CDR2 SVGAGI. The CDR3 DNA sequence: TGTGCCAGCAGTTACTCGGGGCGGGGGTATAATTCACCCCTCCACTTT. It specifies CASSYSGRGYNSPLHF.

V usage is TRBV30 and J usage is TRBJ1-1; tentative D call: TRBD1 (6 bases). Looked up from germline, CDR1 is GTSNPN and CDR2 is SVGIG (reference sequence). Trimming cost V 2 bases and J 11 bases, with 18 bases left between them. The CDR3 is 13 amino acids. CDR3 sequence reads: CAWSTQGRMNAFF. The CDR3, as DNA: TGTGCCTGGAGTACCCAGGGGCGAATGAATGCTTTCTTT.

This chain joins TRBV10-3 and TRBJ1-5; D not certain. Deletions cut 3 bases from V and 3 bases from J, with 9 bases between. The germline gives CDR1 ENHRY, CDR2 SYGVKD. This CDR3 has 14 residues. This CDR3 reads CAISEEGLNQPQHF. Here the CDR3 DNA reads TGTGCCATCAGTGAAGAAGGGCTCAATCAGCCCCAGCATTTT.

This sequence joins TRBV18 and TRBJ2-7, with D uncertain. The germline V gene has CDR1 KGHSH and CDR2 LQKENI. The germline V and J ends were trimmed by 0 bases and 6 bases, with 6 bases remaining between them. This CDR3 spans 12 amino acids. The CDR3 DNA reads as TGTGCCAGCTCACCACCAGAGCGCGAGCAGTACTTC. It specifies CASSPPEREQYF.